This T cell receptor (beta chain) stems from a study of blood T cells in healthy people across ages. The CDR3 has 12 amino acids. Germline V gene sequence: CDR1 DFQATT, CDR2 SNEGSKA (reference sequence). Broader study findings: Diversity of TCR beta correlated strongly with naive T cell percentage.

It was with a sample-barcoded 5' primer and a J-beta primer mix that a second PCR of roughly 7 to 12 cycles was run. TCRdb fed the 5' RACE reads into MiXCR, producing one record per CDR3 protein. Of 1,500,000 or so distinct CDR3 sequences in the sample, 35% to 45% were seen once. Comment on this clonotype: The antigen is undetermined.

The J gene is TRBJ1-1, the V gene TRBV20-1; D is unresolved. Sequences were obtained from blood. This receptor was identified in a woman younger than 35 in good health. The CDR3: CNPREGNTEAFF. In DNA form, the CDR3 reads TGCAACCCCCGAGAAGGGAACACTGAAGCTTTCTTT.